These 24 T cell receptor beta chains were sequenced from one sample in a study of identical twins. TCRdb processed the 5' RACE reads anew with MiXCR; each CDR3 protein has one entry. The table lists about 340,000 distinct CDR3 sequences, more than 9% of them singletons, with around 7.2% in the top ten. This sample was also put to use in a study of yellow fever vaccine responses in identical twins.

Sequenced material: CD8+ T cells sorted from blood. The origin of the receptors is a woman younger than 35 in good health.

This clonotype was counted only a few times. V gene TRBV5-1 combines with J gene TRBJ2-1, with 8 bases aligning to TRBD1. The junction had 12 bases not matched to a gene; V was cut back by 6 bases and J by 16 bases. The CDR3 totals 12 residues. Germline CDR1 SGHRS, CDR2 YFSETQ. CDR3 in amino acids: CASNMDREVQFF. CDR3 coding DNA: TGCGCCAGCAACATGGACAGGGAGGTTCAATTCTTC.

This clonotype turned up a few times. V is TRBV5-1 and J is TRBJ1-1, with D maybe TRBD1 (6 bases). This CDR3 is 11 amino acids long. Germline-derived CDR1 and CDR2 are SGHRS and YFSETQ. Trimming pared 4 bases from V and 10 bases from J, leaving 11 bases between. CDR3 coding DNA: TGCGCCAGCAGCCCAGGGGCGGGAGCTTTCTTT. This gives the protein CASSPGAGAFF.

There are a few counts of this clonotype. J is TRBJ1-4 and V is TRBV7-9; no clear D gene. The CDR3 spans 17 residues. Trimming cost V 5 bases and J 0 bases, with 16 bases left between them. CDR1 is SEHNR and CDR2 is FQNEAQ in the germline V gene (reference sequence). The CDR3 is CASSPHLGAATNEKLFF. CDR3 coding DNA: TGTGCCAGCAGCCCACACCTCGGAGCTGCAACTAATGAAAAACTGTTTTTT.

This clonotype showed up many times. This chain links TRBV10-3 with TRBJ1-2; no clear D gene. CDR3 length: 14 amino acids. Germline lookup yields CDR1 ENHRY and CDR2 SYGVKD. V was cut by 3 bases and J by 4 bases, with 12 bases left in between. The CDR3 spells CAISDPGRIYGYTF. DNA for the CDR3: TGTGCCATCAGTGACCCCGGACGGATCTATGGCTACACCTTC.

This clonotype was detected a few times. This chain uses TRBV20-1 with TRBJ1-4; no firm D call. In germline, CDR1 is DFQATT, CDR2 SNEGSKA (reference sequence). V lost 2 bases and J lost 4, with 26 bases in between. This CDR3 spans 19 amino acids. This CDR3 reads CSARMPNRWQVFGNEKLFF. In nucleotides, the CDR3 is TGCAGTGCTAGAATGCCCAATCGGTGGCAAGTATTTGGTAATGAAAAACTGTTTTTT.

This clonotype was counted between two and nine times. The J gene is TRBJ2-3, the V gene TRBV12-3 or TRBV12-4, with a weak D call TRBD2 (5 bases). The CDR3 extends over 11 amino acids. V was pared by 7 bases and J by 11 bases, with 13 bases between. The CDR3 DNA reads as TGTGCCAGCACGTTTGTCGGGGAGCAGTATTTT. Translating it yields CASTFVGEQYF.

The chain recombines TRBV6-5 with TRBJ2-2; TRBD2 matches 9 bases. Germline lookup yields CDR1 MNHEY and CDR2 SVGAGI. The junction had 11 bases not matched to a gene; V was cut back by 0 bases and J by 3 bases. This CDR3 has 19 residues. The CDR3 region is CASSYSPEVAGDYTGELFF. Written as DNA, the CDR3 is TGTGCCAGCAGTTACTCCCCCGAGGTAGCGGGGGACTACACCGGGGAGCTGTTTTTT.

The J gene is TRBJ2-3, the V gene TRBV7-7, with TRBD2 matching over 8 bases. Germline V gene data show CDR1 as SSHAT and CDR2 as FNYEAQ (reference sequence). The trim removed 4 bases at V and 1 base at J, leaving 7 bases unmatched. The CDR3 is 16 amino acids. The CDR3 region is CASSYRGREGTDTQYF. The CDR3 DNA sequence: TGTGCCAGCAGCTACCGCGGGCGGGAGGGCACAGATACGCAGTATTTT.

This clonotype was seen a handful of times. This chain uses TRBV3-1 with TRBJ2-7; TRBD1 matches at 12 bases. The V gene's germline CDR1 is LGHDT and CDR2 YNNKEL (reference sequence). This CDR3 has 15 residues. The J segment lost 3 bases and the V segment lost 5 bases, leaving 5 bases of the junction unmatched. CDR3 loop: CASSWGQGAVYEQYF. The CDR3 coding sequence is TGTGCCAGCAGCTGGGGACAGGGGGCCGTCTACGAGCAGTACTTC.

In nucleotides, the CDR3 is TGTGCCAGCAGCTTCGTTGGAGATGAAAAACTGTTTTTT. As protein: CASSFVGDEKLFF. V usage is TRBV7-9 and J usage is TRBJ1-4; no reliable D call. CDR3 length equals 13 residues. With 3 bases removed from V and 6 bases from J, the gap between germline ends came to 8 bases. Germline V gives CDR1 SEHNR, CDR2 FQNEAQ (reference sequence). Looking up the rest from reference TRBV7-9 and TRBJ1-4 gives the full variable domain: DTGVSQNPRHKITKRGQNVTFRCDPISEHNRLYWYRQTLGQGPEFLTYFQNEAQLEKSRLLSDRFSAERPKGSFSTLEIQRTEQGDSAMYLCASSFVGDEKLFFGSGTQLSVL.

The sample holds a few counts of this clonotype. CDR3 bases: TGTGCCAGCAGGGGGTACCTAGCGGGAGACTCCTACGAGCAGTACTTC. Translation: CASRGYLAGDSYEQYF. V is TRBV28 and J is TRBJ2-7; 10 bases agree with TRBD2. J gave up 0 bases and V 6 bases, and 8 bases lay outside the gene matches. This CDR3 spans 16 amino acids. Per the germline V gene, CDR1 is MDHEN and CDR2 is SYDVKM.

Ten or more counts support this clonotype. The rearrangement links TRBV7-9 to TRBJ2-1, with 12 nucleotides matching TRBD2. Germline V gives CDR1 SEHNR, CDR2 FQNEAQ (reference sequence). V shed 5 bases and J 0 bases; nucleotides not matched to a gene: 2. The CDR3 has 16 amino acids. This CDR3 reads CASSATSGSSYNEQFF. CDR3 DNA sequence: TGTGCCAGCAGCGCGACTAGCGGGAGCTCCTACAATGAGCAGTTCTTC. Full variable domain (remainder filled in from reference TRBV7-9 and TRBJ2-1): DTGVSQNPRHKITKRGQNVTFRCDPISEHNRLYWYRQTLGQGPEFLTYFQNEAQLEKSRLLSDRFSAERPKGSFSTLEIQRTEQGDSAMYLCASSATSGSSYNEQFFGPGTRLTVL.

This clonotype was detected only a few times. The chain joins TRBV20-1 to TRBJ2-1; 10 positions agree with TRBD1. Germline CDR1 is DFQATT and CDR2 is SNEGSKA (reference sequence). V shed 3 bases and J 4 bases; nucleotides not matched to a gene: 3. The CDR3 extends over 14 amino acids. CDR3 bases: TGCAGTGCTAGGGAGGGACAGGGGTACAATGAGCAGTTCTTC. Amino acids: CSAREGQGYNEQFF.

The V call is TRBV4-1, the J call TRBJ1-6, with TRBD1 matching 7 bases. V shed 6 bases, J shed 8 bases, and the junction held 7 bases outside the gene matches. Germline CDR1 and CDR2: MGHRA and YSYEKL. The CDR3 has 14 amino acids. CDR3 region: CASRPWGQHSPLHF. In DNA form, the CDR3 reads TGCGCCAGCAGGCCTTGGGGACAGCATTCACCCCTCCACTTT.

The chain uses TRBV2 and TRBJ2-7; no clear D gene. The CDR3 has 9 amino acids. The ends were cut back, 8 bases at V and 7 bases at J, with 6 bases in the middle. Germline assignment: CDR1 SNHLY and CDR2 FYNNEI. The CDR3 reads CASGREQYF. CDR3 nucleotides: TGTGCCAGCGGACGAGAGCAGTACTTC.

V usage is TRBV12-3 or TRBV12-4 and J usage is TRBJ1-2; weak D call: TRBD1 (6 bases). This CDR3 spans 15 amino acids. V dropped 4 bases and J dropped 5 bases, with 17 bases sitting between them. The CDR3 here is CASSWGARGYYGYTF. The DNA for the CDR3 is TGTGCCAGCAGTTGGGGGGCCAGAGGATATTATGGCTACACCTTC.

The chain recombines TRBV9 with TRBJ2-3; D perhaps matches TRBD2 (5 bases). V was trimmed by 4 bases and J by 2 bases, leaving 11 bases between them. The germline V gene encodes CDR1 SGDLS and CDR2 YYNGEE. The CDR3 has 14 amino acids. The CDR3 loop is CASSTDGNTDTQYF. The CDR3 DNA reads TGTGCCAGCAGCACCGACGGGAACACAGATACGCAGTATTTT.

CDR3 DNA sequence: TGTGCCAGCAGTGACGTGACCTCTGGAAACACCATATATTTT. Amino acid sequence: CASSDVTSGNTIYF. This chain links TRBV12-3 or TRBV12-4 with TRBJ1-3; D is uncertain. Trimming took 5 bases from V and 0 from J, leaving 8 bases between them. The CDR3 extends over 14 amino acids.

This clonotype has ten or more counts. V and J are TRBV20-1 and TRBJ2-1; TRBD2 matches 10 bases. The V gene's germline CDR1 is DFQATT and CDR2 SNEGSKA (reference sequence). CDR3 length: 13 residues. V lost 5 bases, J lost 4 bases, and 2 bases stayed unmatched. The CDR3 sequence: CSAGLADYNEQFF. CDR3 DNA sequence: TGCAGTGCTGGACTAGCGGATTACAATGAGCAGTTCTTC.

This clonotype has just a few counts. The chain is built from TRBV5-1 and TRBJ1-2, with 11 bases matching TRBD1. Trimming at V came to 4 bases and at J to 7 bases, leaving 3 bases not matched to a gene. CDR1 is SGHRS and CDR2 is YFSETQ in the germline V gene. CDR3 size: 13 residues. The CDR3 sequence is CASSKGTGGGYTF. CDR3 sequence (DNA): TGCGCCAGCAGCAAGGGGACAGGGGGTGGCTACACCTTC.

The sample holds many counts of this clonotype. The gene calls are TRBV7-9 and TRBJ2-4; D remains ambiguous. This CDR3 comprises 14 residues. V was trimmed by 1 base and J by 3 bases, leaving 7 bases between them. Germline CDR1 reads SEHNR; CDR2 reads FQNEAQ (reference sequence). The DNA of the CDR3 is TGTGCCAGCAGCTTAGACTCGAACAAAAACATTCAGTACTTC. This encodes CASSLDSNKNIQYF.

This clonotype was seen repeatedly, ten times or more. V usage is TRBV5-1 and J usage is TRBJ2-1; D gene unclear. This CDR3 spans 14 amino acids. Germline V gene sequence: CDR1 SGHRS, CDR2 YFSETQ. The V and J ends lost 5 bases and 6 bases respectively, with 15 bases between them. The chain's CDR3 is CASRRAEKANEQFF. In DNA, the CDR3 is TGCGCCAGCAGAAGGGCTGAAAAGGCCAATGAGCAGTTCTTC.

The sample holds a few counts of this clonotype. The CDR3: CASSSGSGQYEQYF. The CDR3 DNA is TGTGCCAGCAGTTCGGGTAGCGGCCAATACGAGCAGTACTTC. The chain is built from TRBV12-3 or TRBV12-4 and TRBJ2-7, with D perhaps TRBD2 (6 bases). CDR3 length equals 14 residues. V was trimmed by 4 bases and J by 4 bases, leaving 14 bases between them.

The table lists this clonotype with a few counts. The chain couples TRBV3-1 to TRBJ2-1, with 10 nucleotides matching TRBD1. The CDR3 runs to 17 residues. V dropped 2 bases and J dropped 9; count of bases not matched to a gene: 13. Germline V lookup: CDR1 LGHDT, CDR2 YNNKEL (reference sequence). In DNA, the CDR3 is TGTGCCAGCAGCCAAATTGTTAGGACAGGGGGGTTTAGTGAGCAGTTCTTC. This translates into CASSQIVRTGGFSEQFF.